This T cell receptor beta chain was retrieved from a study of T cell responses to AZD1222 COVID-19 vaccine. The CDR3 runs to 14 residues. Trimming removed 4 bases from V and 3 bases from J, with 12 bases in between. Germline values: CDR1 SGHRS, CDR2 YFSETQ. TCRdb's table, derived via immunoSEQ multiplex PCR, lists solely in-frame clones and lacks some. The data contain 110,000 or so clones, around 89% of them singletons. The V and J genes are TRBV5-1 and TRBJ2-3; a possible D gene is TRBD2 (5 bases). The source of this sequence is an adult who received the AZD1222 COVID-19 vaccine. Sample: peripheral blood, taken 28 days after the second AZD1222 dose. CDR3 coding DNA: TGCGCCAGCAGCAACCAGAGGGAAACAGATACGCAGTATTTT. It yields the protein CASSNQRETDTQYF.